These 21 T cell receptor beta chains originate from one sample sequenced in a study of shared clonotypes between healthy human individuals. Method: immunoSEQ multiplex PCR; TCRdb's copy keeps in-frame clones and lacks some. The sample has just over 2,000,000 clones, 95% seen once. Sequencing used naive CD4+ T cells sorted from blood. The subset: CD45RA+ positively selected. The source is a man aged 18 to 30 in good health.

The rearrangement joins TRBV10-3 to TRBJ2-2; D may be TRBD1 (6 bases). The V gene lost 7 bases and the J gene lost 3 bases, with 9 bases spanning the gap. CDR1 is ENHRY, CDR2 SYGVKD, per germline. The CDR3 contains 13 residues. CDR3 nucleotides: TGTGCCATCATGCAGGGGCACACCGGGGAGCTGTTTTTT. Protein product: CAIMQGHTGELFF.

The chain recombines TRBV2 with TRBJ2-7; 7 nucleotides line up with TRBD1. Germline CDR1 and CDR2: SNHLY and FYNNEI. Trimming at V came to 8 bases and at J to 4 bases, leaving 5 bases not matched to a gene. The CDR3 is made up of 12 amino acids. The CDR3 sequence is CASGGQRYEQYF. Written as DNA, the CDR3 is TGTGCCAGCGGGGGACAGAGATACGAGCAGTACTTC.

The V call is TRBV5-1, the J call TRBJ2-7; 9 bases are a match to TRBD1. This CDR3 has 13 residues. The J segment lost 6 bases and the V segment lost 7 bases, leaving 8 bases of the junction unmatched. Germline lookup yields CDR1 SGHRS and CDR2 YFSETQ. CDR3 sequence: CASSELTGGEQYF. The CDR3 DNA reads TGCGCCAGCTCTGAACTGACAGGGGGCGAGCAGTACTTC.

This sequence joins TRBV9 and TRBJ2-7, with 15 bases that match TRBD2. Germline V gene lookup returns CDR1 SGDLS and CDR2 YYNGEE. J gave up 3 bases and V 4 bases, and 23 bases lay outside the gene matches. The CDR3 runs to 22 residues. The CDR3 coding sequence is TGTGCCAGCAGCCTCCAGGGGGTCGCGCGGGGACTAGCGGGAGGCCTCCACTACGAGCAGTACTTC. This gives the protein CASSLQGVARGLAGGLHYEQYF.

The rearrangement joins TRBV2 to TRBJ1-5; D remains unclear. The V gene's germline CDR1 is SNHLY and CDR2 FYNNEI. The CDR3 contains 13 residues. Trimming pared 2 bases from V and 6 bases from J, leaving 8 bases between. In nucleotides, the CDR3 is TGTGCCAGCAGTGAAATCCGGGGTCAGCCCCAGCATTTT. As protein: CASSEIRGQPQHF.

This rearrangement joins TRBV19 to TRBJ1-1, with a tentative D call TRBD1 (6 bases). The CDR3 is made up of 14 amino acids. Germline V gene data show CDR1 as LNHDA and CDR2 as SQIVND (reference sequence). Trimming took 10 bases from V and 0 from J, leaving 15 bases between them. CDR3 in amino acids: CATTRRGVNTEAFF. In DNA form, the CDR3 reads TGTGCCACCACCCGTAGGGGGGTGAACACTGAAGCTTTCTTT.

Points on this clone: One junction end disagrees with the germline gene, perhaps due to a read error. The chain has TRBV2 and TRBJ1-3; D is undetermined. This CDR3 contains 13 residues. Germline-derived CDR1 and CDR2 are SNHLY and FYNNEI. The CDR3 DNA sequence: TGTGCCAGCAGGGAAGACGGACCTTACACCATATATTTT. Its protein product is CASREDGPYTIYF.

As concerns this clone: The same CDR3 is also encoded by other DNA sequences in this sample. This rearrangement joins TRBV2 to TRBJ1-5; D unclear. V lost 5 bases and J 4 bases, leaving 3 bases between the germline ends. Germline-derived CDR1 and CDR2 are SNHLY and FYNNEI. The CDR3 has 11 residues. The CDR3 reads CASSINQPQHF. CDR3 nucleotides: TGTGCCAGCAGTATAAATCAGCCCCAGCATTTT.

The chain links TRBV13 to TRBJ1-6; 7 bases are shared with TRBD1. CDR1 is PRHDT and CDR2 is FYEKMQ in the germline V gene (reference sequence). Losses at the gene ends were 4 bases for V and 7 bases for J; bases not matched to a gene: 7. CDR3 size: 15 residues. Here the CDR3 DNA reads TGTGCCAGCAGCTCAACCGGGACAGCAAATTCACCCCTCCACTTT. It specifies CASSSTGTANSPLHF. Full variable domain (remainder filled in from reference TRBV13 and TRBJ1-6): AAGVIQSPRHLIKEKRETATLKCYPIPRHDTVYWYQQGPGQDPQFLISFYEKMQSDKGSIPDRFSAQQFSDYHSELNMSSLELGDSALYFCASSSTGTANSPLHFGNGTRLTVT.

The rearrangement uses TRBV2 and TRBJ1-6; 9 bases agree with TRBD1. V gave up 6 bases and J gave up 3 bases; unmatched junction bases: 6. Germline CDR1 is SNHLY and CDR2 is FYNNEI. The CDR3 runs 16 residues. Here the CDR3 DNA reads TGTGCCAGCAGCCCCGGGACAGGGTTCTATAATTCACCCCTCCACTTT. It encodes CASSPGTGFYNSPLHF.

The V call is TRBV28, the J call TRBJ1-3; 10 positions match TRBD1. The CDR3 is 22 residues long. The germline V gene has CDR1 MDHEN and CDR2 SYDVKM. Trimming at V came to 1 base and at J to 6 bases, leaving 24 bases not matched to a gene. CDR3 region: CASSLLAHSFPDGQGEANTIYF. In DNA, the CDR3 is TGTGCCAGCAGTTTATTAGCCCACTCATTCCCCGATGGACAGGGGGAGGCAAACACCATATATTTT.

The chain couples TRBV19 to TRBJ2-7; D uncertain. Germline lookup yields CDR1 LNHDA and CDR2 SQIVND (reference sequence). The CDR3 contains 11 residues. V dropped 3 bases and J dropped 3 bases, with 3 bases sitting between them. The DNA for the CDR3 is TGTGCCAGTAGTATTAACTACGAGCAGTACTTC. This translates into CASSINYEQYF.

The chain is built from TRBV9 and TRBJ1-6; no definite D call. This CDR3 comprises 14 residues. V lost 4 bases to trimming and J lost 7 bases, with 12 bases between them. Germline-derived CDR1 and CDR2 are SGDLS and YYNGEE. The CDR3 DNA reads as TGTGCCAGCAGCCTTCAGACGGGGAATTCACCCCTCCACTTT. Translated, it gives CASSLQTGNSPLHF.

About this clone itself: Other DNA sequences in the sample encode the same CDR3. The genes are TRBV10-3 and TRBJ2-7, with no clear D. V was pared by 2 bases and J by 2 bases, with 4 bases between. The CDR3 sequence is 12 residues long. Germline values: CDR1 ENHRY, CDR2 SYGVKD. Written as DNA, the CDR3 is TGTGCCATCAGTGAGAGGCCCTACGAGCAGTACTTC. This gives the protein CAISERPYEQYF.

The gene calls are TRBV5-4 and TRBJ1-1, with D hard to call. Germline V gene lookup returns CDR1 SGHNT and CDR2 YYREEE (reference sequence). Between the trimmed V and J ends, which lost 3 bases and 3 bases, there was a span of 6 bases. The CDR3 consists of 12 residues. The CDR3 DNA sequence: TGTGCCAGCAGCTCGCCGGACACTGAAGCTTTCTTT. Its translation: CASSSPDTEAFF. Combining the CDR3 with reference TRBV5-4 and TRBJ1-1 gives the whole variable domain ETGVTQSPTHLIKTRGQQVTLRCSSQSGHNTVSWYQQALGQGPQFIFQYYREEENGRGNFPPRFSGLQFPNYSSELNVNALELDDSALYLCASSSPDTEAFFGQGTRLTVV.

The chain is built from TRBV6-1 and TRBJ1-1, with D unresolved. CDR3 size: 14 residues. Germline V gives CDR1 MNHNS, CDR2 SASEGT. Trimming took off 4 bases at V and 4 bases at J, with 13 bases between the two ends. The CDR3 reads CASSGVYRSTEAFF. The CDR3 region has the DNA TGTGCCAGCAGTGGCGTATATCGGAGCACTGAAGCTTTCTTT.

The chain combines TRBV7-8 with TRBJ1-4; D gene ambiguous. Germline V gives CDR1 SGHVS, CDR2 FQNEAQ. Trimming took off 3 bases at V and 8 bases at J, with 13 bases between the two ends. The CDR3 is 14 amino acids. The CDR3 DNA follows: TGTGCCAGCAGCTTTCGGGGAATTGGGGAAAAACTGTTTTTT. It is translated as CASSFRGIGEKLFF.

This clone showed up just once. The CDR3 protein is CASSELGQVSNQPQHF. The CDR3 nucleotides read TGTGCCAGCAGTGAGTTGGGACAGGTTAGCAATCAGCCCCAGCATTTT. The chain links TRBV2 to TRBJ1-5, with TRBD1 matching over 8 bases. The germline V gene encodes CDR1 SNHLY and CDR2 FYNNEI. Germline trimming cut 3 bases from V and 0 bases from J; bases unmatched to any gene: 4. The CDR3 is 16 amino acids.

With respect to this clone: The germline gene is not matched at one end of the junction; a read error may be the cause. The J gene is TRBJ1-5, the V gene TRBV7-7; 8 bases fit TRBD1. The CDR3 covers 16 residues. Germline CDR1 and CDR2: SSHAT and FNYEAQ (reference sequence). In nucleotides, the CDR3 is TGTGCTAGCAGCTTAGTGGCAGGGGGCGGTGGTCAGCCCCAGCATTTT. Its translation is CASSLVAGGGGQPQHF.

Concerning this clone: The same CDR3 arises from other DNA sequences in this sample as well. The chain employs TRBV5-1 and TRBJ2-7; no definite D call. The CDR3 has 15 amino acids. The germline V and J ends were trimmed by 1 base and 3 bases, with 14 bases remaining between them. Germline V CDR1 and CDR2: SGHRS, YFSETQ. The CDR3 DNA is TGCGCCAGCAGCTTGCCAGGTTTAAGTAGCTACGAGCAGTACTTC. Amino acid sequence: CASSLPGLSSYEQYF.

Of note for this clone: Other DNA sequences in the same sample also yield this CDR3. This rearrangement joins TRBV6-5 to TRBJ2-3, with D maybe TRBD2 (5 bases). The CDR3 spans 15 residues. The V gene lost 3 bases and the J gene lost 6 bases, with 16 bases spanning the gap. The germline CDR1 and CDR2 sequences are MNHEY and SVGAGI. The CDR3 loop is CASSYSRGLGDTQYF. The CDR3 region has the DNA TGTGCCAGCAGTTATTCCCGAGGGCTCGGCGATACGCAGTATTTT.